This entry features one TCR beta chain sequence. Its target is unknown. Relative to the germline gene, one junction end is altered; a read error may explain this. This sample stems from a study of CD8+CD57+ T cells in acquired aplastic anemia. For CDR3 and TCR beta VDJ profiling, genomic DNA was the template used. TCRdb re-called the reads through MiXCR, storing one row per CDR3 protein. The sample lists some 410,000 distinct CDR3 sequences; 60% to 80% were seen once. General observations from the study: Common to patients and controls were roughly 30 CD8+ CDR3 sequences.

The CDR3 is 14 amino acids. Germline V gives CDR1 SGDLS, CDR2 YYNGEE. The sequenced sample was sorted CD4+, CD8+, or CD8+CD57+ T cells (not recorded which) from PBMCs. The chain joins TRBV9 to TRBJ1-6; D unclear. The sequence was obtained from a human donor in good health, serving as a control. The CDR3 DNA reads TGTGCCAGCAGCGTGGAGGCGGCCCCTTCTGGCTACAACTTT. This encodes CASSVEAAPSGYNF.